This is a list of T cell receptor beta chains from one sample in a study of blood T cell repertoires in COVID-19. The table came from immunoSEQ multiplex PCR; TCRdb's copy has only in-frame clones and leaves some out. The data show 150,000 to 200,000 clones, 90% seen once. The sequencing sample was made of peripheral blood. Every receptor here comes from a man aged 60 to 69 with active or convalescent COVID-19. The CDR3 runs from the conserved cysteine through the conserved F or W. Fields, in order: J gene, clone size, V gene, D gene, CDR3 protein, CDR3 DNA. D genes are given only for firm matches. Part of the rows lack a size; the others show once, few, many or a class for expanded clones.

j_call: TRBJ2-4
clone_size: NA
v_call: TRBV19
d_call: TRBD1
cdr3_aa: CASSPGQGVNIQYF
cdr3_nt: TGTGCCAGTAGTCCGGGACAGGGGGTAAACATTCAGTACTTC

j_call: TRBJ1-2
clone_size: NA
v_call: TRBV6-1
d_call: NA
cdr3_aa: CASSETVQTQEIYGYTF
cdr3_nt: TGTGCCAGCAGTGAAACTGTACAGACACAGGAAATCTATGGCTACACCTTC

j_call: TRBJ1-5
clone_size: NA
v_call: TRBV7-9
d_call: NA
cdr3_aa: CASSQEPRSNSNQPQHF
cdr3_nt: TGTGCCAGCAGCCAAGAGCCCCGGAGCAATAGCAATCAGCCCCAGCATTTT

j_call: TRBJ1-6
clone_size: NA
v_call: TRBV7-8
d_call: NA
cdr3_aa: CASSLAGLYNSPLHF
cdr3_nt: TGTGCCAGCAGCTTAGCGGGACTCTATAATTCACCCCTCCACTTT

j_call: TRBJ1-2
clone_size: NA
v_call: TRBV7-9
d_call: NA
cdr3_aa: CASSFDRPLANYGYTF
cdr3_nt: TGTGCCAGCAGCTTCGACAGGCCCCTAGCTAACTATGGCTACACCTTC

j_call: TRBJ2-7
clone_size: NA
v_call: TRBV6-5
d_call: NA
cdr3_aa: CASSPRLEAYEQYF
cdr3_nt: TGTGCCAGCAGTCCCCGACTAGAGGCCTACGAGCAGTACTTC

j_call: TRBJ2-7
clone_size: NA
v_call: TRBV5-1
d_call: NA
cdr3_aa: CASNREGLSGEQYF
cdr3_nt: TGCGCCAGCAATCGAGAGGGCCTCAGTGGCGAGCAGTACTTC

j_call: TRBJ2-3
clone_size: NA
v_call: TRBV27
d_call: NA
cdr3_aa: CASSLKGGGDTQYF
cdr3_nt: TGTGCCAGCAGTTTAAAGGGAGGTGGGGATACGCAGTATTTT

j_call: TRBJ1-1
clone_size: NA
v_call: TRBV3-1/TRBV3-2
d_call: NA
cdr3_aa: CASTETALNTEAFF
cdr3_nt: TGTGCCAGCACCGAGACAGCATTGAACACTGAAGCTTTCTTT

j_call: TRBJ1-1
clone_size: once
v_call: TRBV12-3/TRBV12-4
d_call: NA
cdr3_aa: CASKKREETEAFF
cdr3_nt: TGTGCCAGCAAAAAAAGGGAGGAGACTGAAGCTTTCTTT

j_call: TRBJ1-1
clone_size: NA
v_call: TRBV30
d_call: NA
cdr3_aa: CAWTRLNTEAFF
cdr3_nt: TGTGCCTGGACCCGGTTGAACACTGAAGCTTTCTTT

j_call: TRBJ2-5
clone_size: NA
v_call: TRBV5-1
d_call: NA
cdr3_aa: CASSPQEETQYF
cdr3_nt: TGCGCCAGCAGCCCCCAGGAAGAGACCCAGTACTTC

j_call: TRBJ1-3
clone_size: NA
v_call: TRBV6-5
d_call: NA
cdr3_aa: CASSYSPKDIGNTIYF
cdr3_nt: TGTGCCAGCAGTTACTCACCCAAGGACATTGGAAACACCATATATTTT

j_call: TRBJ1-4
clone_size: NA
v_call: TRBV15
d_call: NA
cdr3_aa: CATSRPADSNEKLFF
cdr3_nt: TGTGCCACCAGCAGACCGGCAGACTCTAATGAAAAACTGTTTTTT

j_call: TRBJ2-5
clone_size: NA
v_call: TRBV5-1
d_call: NA
cdr3_aa: CASSFQRPQETQYF
cdr3_nt: TGCGCCAGCAGCTTCCAGCGTCCTCAAGAGACCCAGTACTTC

j_call: TRBJ2-7
clone_size: NA
v_call: TRBV19
d_call: NA
cdr3_aa: CASSIKVRGYEQYF
cdr3_nt: TGTGCCAGTAGTATCAAAGTTCGGGGTTACGAGCAGTACTTC

j_call: TRBJ2-1
clone_size: NA
v_call: TRBV7-9
d_call: TRBD2
cdr3_aa: CASSPLGTSLNEQFF
cdr3_nt: TGTGCCAGCAGCCCACTCGGGACTAGCCTCAATGAGCAGTTCTTC

j_call: TRBJ2-3
clone_size: NA
v_call: TRBV19
d_call: NA
cdr3_aa: CASSGSARRGTDTQYF
cdr3_nt: TGTGCCAGTAGTGGTTCGGCTCGACGGGGCACAGATACGCAGTATTTT

j_call: TRBJ2-3
clone_size: NA
v_call: TRBV7-9
d_call: NA
cdr3_aa: CASSFGQGTDTQYF
cdr3_nt: TGTGCCAGCAGCTTCGGGCAGGGGACAGATACGCAGTATTTT

j_call: TRBJ1-1
clone_size: NA
v_call: TRBV18
d_call: TRBD1
cdr3_aa: CASSTDTGGMNTEAFF
cdr3_nt: TGTGCCAGCTCAACGGACACAGGGGGGATGAACACTGAAGCTTTCTTT

j_call: TRBJ2-3
clone_size: NA
v_call: TRBV11-2
d_call: TRBD2
cdr3_aa: CASSFSGGEDTQYF
cdr3_nt: TGTGCCAGCAGCTTTAGCGGGGGAGAGGATACGCAGTATTTT

j_call: TRBJ1-2
clone_size: NA
v_call: TRBV10-3
d_call: NA
cdr3_aa: CAISPMTGGAYGYTF
cdr3_nt: TGTGCCATCTCCCCTATGACAGGAGGAGCCTATGGCTACACCTTC

j_call: TRBJ1-3
clone_size: NA
v_call: TRBV6-5
d_call: TRBD1
cdr3_aa: CASSFWTGGEGNTIYF
cdr3_nt: TGTGCCAGCAGTTTTTGGACAGGGGGCGAAGGAAACACCATATATTTT

j_call: TRBJ2-7
clone_size: NA
v_call: TRBV6-5
d_call: TRBD1
cdr3_aa: CASSPGTGTSYEQYF
cdr3_nt: TGTGCCAGCAGTCCCGGGACAGGGACGTCCTACGAGCAGTACTTC

j_call: TRBJ2-1
clone_size: NA
v_call: TRBV13
d_call: TRBD2
cdr3_aa: CASSLVGTSSYNEQFF
cdr3_nt: TGTGCCAGCAGCTTAGTTGGGACTAGCTCCTACAATGAGCAGTTCTTC

j_call: TRBJ2-7
clone_size: NA
v_call: TRBV18
d_call: TRBD1
cdr3_aa: CASSPSRILRTGQYEQYF
cdr3_nt: TGTGCCAGCTCACCCTCTCGAATTCTGCGGACAGGCCAATACGAGCAGTACTTC

j_call: TRBJ2-7
clone_size: NA
v_call: TRBV5-1
d_call: NA
cdr3_aa: CASSLRRGFHEQYF
cdr3_nt: TGCGCCAGCAGCTTACGCAGGGGTTTTCACGAGCAGTACTTC

j_call: TRBJ1-1
clone_size: few
v_call: TRBV5-1
d_call: NA
cdr3_aa: CASSRPTGENEAFF
cdr3_nt: TGCGCCAGCAGCCGACCGACAGGAGAGAATGAAGCTTTCTTT

j_call: TRBJ1-1
clone_size: NA
v_call: TRBV12-5
d_call: TRBD1
cdr3_aa: CASGLGRDSEAFF
cdr3_nt: TGTGCTAGTGGTTTGGGGCGGGACAGCGAAGCTTTCTTT

j_call: TRBJ2-3
clone_size: NA
v_call: TRBV6-5
d_call: NA
cdr3_aa: CASRQGRRTDTQYF
cdr3_nt: TGTGCCAGCAGACAGGGAAGACGAACAGATACGCAGTATTTT

j_call: TRBJ1-2
clone_size: NA
v_call: TRBV3-1/TRBV3-2
d_call: NA
cdr3_aa: CASSQGRSYGYTF
cdr3_nt: TGTGCCAGCAGCCAAGGGCGGAGCTATGGCTACACCTTC

j_call: TRBJ1-1
clone_size: NA
v_call: TRBV7-9
d_call: NA
cdr3_aa: CASSLLSGRSRTGSAEAFF
cdr3_nt: TGTGCCAGCAGCTTATTATCGGGCCGGAGTAGGACGGGGAGCGCTGAAGCTTTCTTT

j_call: TRBJ1-6
clone_size: NA
v_call: TRBV27
d_call: NA
cdr3_aa: CASSLSKRLRSSYNSPLHF
cdr3_nt: TGTGCCAGCAGTTTATCAAAGCGATTGCGGAGCTCCTATAATTCACCCCTCCACTTT

j_call: TRBJ2-7
clone_size: NA
v_call: TRBV6-5
d_call: TRBD1
cdr3_aa: CASSQTGTGVYEQYF
cdr3_nt: TGTGCCAGCAGCCAAACCGGGACAGGGGTGTACGAGCAGTACTTC

j_call: TRBJ1-5
clone_size: NA
v_call: TRBV7-8
d_call: NA
cdr3_aa: CASSFDPVGTFSNQPQHF
cdr3_nt: TGTGCCAGCAGCTTTGACCCTGTGGGGACTTTTAGCAATCAGCCCCAGCATTTT

j_call: TRBJ1-2
clone_size: NA
v_call: TRBV14
d_call: NA
cdr3_aa: CASSHRGFIGYTF
cdr3_nt: TGTGCCAGCAGCCACAGGGGTTTTATCGGCTACACCTTC

j_call: TRBJ1-2
clone_size: NA
v_call: TRBV14
d_call: TRBD1
cdr3_aa: CASSQADRGYGYTF
cdr3_nt: TGTGCCAGCAGCCAGGCAGACAGGGGCTATGGCTACACCTTC

j_call: TRBJ2-5
clone_size: NA
v_call: TRBV6-6
d_call: TRBD2
cdr3_aa: CASSRLRLAGGPYQETQYF
cdr3_nt: TGTGCCAGCAGCCGACTCCGACTAGCGGGGGGCCCGTACCAAGAGACCCAGTACTTC

j_call: TRBJ1-1
clone_size: NA
v_call: TRBV7-9
d_call: NA
cdr3_aa: CASSPEGGNTEAFF
cdr3_nt: TGTGCCAGCAGCCCGGAAGGCGGGAACACTGAAGCTTTCTTT

j_call: TRBJ2-5
clone_size: NA
v_call: TRBV5-1
d_call: TRBD2
cdr3_aa: CASSLGGTSGRETQYF
cdr3_nt: TGCGCCAGCAGCTTGGGAGGGACTAGCGGGAGAGAGACCCAGTACTTC

j_call: TRBJ1-1
clone_size: once
v_call: TRBV19
d_call: NA
cdr3_aa: CASINMGRGNTEAFF
cdr3_nt: TGTGCCAGTATAAACATGGGCAGGGGGAACACTGAAGCTTTCTTT

j_call: TRBJ2-1
clone_size: once
v_call: TRBV9
d_call: TRBD1
cdr3_aa: CASSLNLRQGKGNEQFF
cdr3_nt: TGTGCCAGCAGTTTAAACCTTCGACAGGGGAAGGGAAATGAGCAGTTCTTC

j_call: TRBJ1-2
clone_size: NA
v_call: TRBV18
d_call: TRBD1
cdr3_aa: CASSPSVRDRDGYTF
cdr3_nt: TGTGCCAGCTCACCCTCAGTCCGGGACAGGGATGGCTACACCTTC

j_call: TRBJ2-1
clone_size: NA
v_call: TRBV10-1
d_call: TRBD1
cdr3_aa: CASSGTGIYNEQFF
cdr3_nt: TGCGCCAGCAGTGGGACAGGGATCTACAATGAGCAGTTCTTC

j_call: TRBJ1-1
clone_size: NA
v_call: TRBV11-3
d_call: NA
cdr3_aa: CASSFEEDTEAFF
cdr3_nt: TGTGCCAGCAGCTTCGAGGAGGACACTGAAGCTTTCTTT

j_call: TRBJ2-3
clone_size: NA
v_call: TRBV7-2
d_call: TRBD2
cdr3_aa: CASSSGGTSGAGTDTQYF
cdr3_nt: TGTGCCAGCAGCAGCGGCGGGACTAGCGGGGCTGGTACAGATACGCAGTATTTT

j_call: TRBJ1-1
clone_size: NA
v_call: TRBV29-1
d_call: NA
cdr3_aa: CSADREPNTEAFF
cdr3_nt: TGCAGCGCCGACCGGGAACCGAACACTGAAGCTTTCTTT

j_call: TRBJ1-1
clone_size: once
v_call: TRBV29-1
d_call: TRBD1
cdr3_aa: CSVQWGRGEAFF
cdr3_nt: TGCAGCGTCCAGTGGGGCAGGGGGGAAGCTTTCTTT

j_call: TRBJ2-7
clone_size: NA
v_call: TRBV6-6
d_call: NA
cdr3_aa: CASSYSSSLAFYEQYF
cdr3_nt: TGTGCCAGCAGTTACTCTTCTAGCCTTGCCTTCTACGAGCAGTACTTC

j_call: TRBJ1-6
clone_size: NA
v_call: TRBV10-1
d_call: NA
cdr3_aa: CATLRRTYNSPLHF
cdr3_nt: TGCGCCACCCTACGAAGGACATATAATTCACCCCTCCACTTT

j_call: TRBJ1-4
clone_size: NA
v_call: TRBV7-9
d_call: TRBD1
cdr3_aa: CASSFWTGSTNEKLFF
cdr3_nt: TGTGCCAGCAGCTTCTGGACAGGGTCTACTAATGAAAAACTGTTTTTT

j_call: TRBJ2-2
clone_size: NA
v_call: TRBV9
d_call: NA
cdr3_aa: CASSELNTGELFF
cdr3_nt: TGTGCCAGCAGCGAGCTCAACACCGGGGAGCTGTTTTTT